The 9 T cell receptor beta chains listed next were all sequenced from one sample in a study of blood T cell repertoires in COVID-19. Clones were read by immunoSEQ multiplex PCR, and TCRdb kept only the in-frame ones, dropping some. The sample holds over 60,000 clones; roughly 75% are singletons and the top ten take 8.5% to 10%. The sample was peripheral blood. The receptor set was obtained from a human donor in a cohort sampled during active COVID-19.

The chain has TRBV5-4 and TRBJ1-1, with D uncertain. The CDR3 consists of 15 residues. Germline V gene data show CDR1 as SGHNT and CDR2 as YYREEE (reference sequence). The ends were cut back, 0 bases at V and 0 bases at J, with 9 bases in the middle. Here the CDR3 reads CASSLARTVNTEAFF. The CDR3 nucleotides are TGTGCCAGCAGCTTGGCGCGGACTGTGAACACTGAAGCTTTCTTT.

The J gene is TRBJ2-4, the V gene TRBV5-1, with 8 positions matching TRBD1. Germline loops: CDR1 SGHRS, CDR2 YFSETQ. The CDR3 covers 16 residues. V was clipped by 4 bases and J by 6 bases; unmatched bases: 12. CDR3 loop: CASSPPFSTGGNIQYF. The CDR3 DNA is TGCGCCAGCAGCCCACCTTTTAGCACAGGGGGAAACATTCAGTACTTC.

The J gene is TRBJ2-7, the V gene TRBV5-4; TRBD2 matches at 8 bases. This CDR3 spans 15 amino acids. The V gene end was trimmed by 4 bases and the J gene end by 6 bases; junction bases not matched to a gene: 12. CDR1 and CDR2 from the germline V gene are SGHNT and YYREEE (reference sequence). CDR3 residues: CASSRPGLESSEQYF. The CDR3 DNA follows: TGTGCCAGCAGCCGCCCGGGACTAGAATCTTCCGAGCAGTACTTC.

This clone was seen a single time. V is TRBV28 and J is TRBJ2-7; 7 nucleotides line up with TRBD2. V was clipped by 5 bases and J by 7 bases; unmatched bases: 11. The CDR3 contains 14 residues. Per germline, CDR1 MDHEN and CDR2 SYDVKM. This chain's CDR3 is CASSQGGIGREQYF. DNA for the CDR3: TGTGCCAGCAGTCAAGGCGGGATCGGGAGGGAGCAGTACTTC. The full variable domain, its missing parts supplied by reference TRBV28 and TRBJ2-7, is DVKVTQSSRYLVKRTGEKVFLECVQDMDHENMFWYRQDPGLGLRLIYFSYDVKMKEKGDIPEGYSVSREKKERFSLILESASTNQTSMYLCASSQGGIGREQYFGPGTRLTVT.

The V and J genes are TRBV19 and TRBJ2-1, with 7 bases aligning to TRBD1. The V gene's germline CDR1 is LNHDA and CDR2 SQIVND (reference sequence). V dropped 5 bases and J dropped 8; count of bases not matched to a gene: 9. The CDR3 totals 14 residues. The CDR3 sequence is CASSLPQGRHEQFF. CDR3 nucleotides: TGTGCCAGTAGTTTGCCACAGGGGCGGCATGAGCAGTTCTTC.

The chain uses TRBV28 and TRBJ2-7, with D possibly TRBD2 on 6 matching bases. CDR1 and CDR2 from the germline V gene are MDHEN and SYDVKM. V lost 4 bases, J lost 3 bases, and 13 bases lay in between. The CDR3 totals 14 residues. The CDR3 DNA reads as TGTGCCAGCAGTTCGGGACTGGCAAACTACGAGCAGTACTTC. Residues: CASSSGLANYEQYF.

V and J are TRBV4-3 and TRBJ1-2, with D possibly being TRBD1 (5 bases). This CDR3 region has 16 residues. Germline V gene sequence: CDR1 LGHNA, CDR2 YSLEER. V was cut by 0 bases and J by 3 bases, with 14 bases left in between. The CDR3, as DNA: TGCGCCAGCAGCCAAGAGGGAGTATGGGGGGACTATGGCTACACCTTC. Its translation: CASSQEGVWGDYGYTF.

The chain links TRBV7-9 to TRBJ2-7, with 16 bases fitting TRBD2. Germline CDR1 reads SEHNR; CDR2 reads FQNEAQ (reference sequence). J was trimmed by 1 base and V by 5 bases; bases with no gene match: 8. The CDR3 runs 18 residues. CDR3 nucleotides: TGTGCCAGCAGCGTACCGGGACTAGCGGGAGGGTTTTCCTACGAGCAGTACTTC. Encoded protein: CASSVPGLAGGFSYEQYF. Based on the CDR3 plus reference TRBV7-9 and TRBJ2-7, the full variable domain is DTGVSQNPRHKITKRGQNVTFRCDPISEHNRLYWYRQTLGQGPEFLTYFQNEAQLEKSRLLSDRFSAERPKGSFSTLEIQRTEQGDSAMYLCASSVPGLAGGFSYEQYFGPGTRLTVT.

The chain employs TRBV7-3 and TRBJ2-7; D is unresolved. The V and J ends lost 3 bases and 3 bases respectively, with 9 bases between them. Germline loops: CDR1 SGHTA, CDR2 FQGTGA. The CDR3 has 13 residues. CDR3 sequence: CASSLAGGYEQYF. CDR3 DNA: TGTGCCAGCAGCTTGGCCGGCGGCTACGAGCAGTACTTC.